Listed below are T cell receptor beta chains from one sample, sequenced in a study of T cell responses to AZD1222 COVID-19 vaccine. Sequencing was performed with immunoSEQ multiplex PCR; in TCRdb, only in-frame clones are kept and a portion is missing. This table has 150,000 or so clones, roughly 94% appearing once. The source was peripheral blood, collected on day 0 of AZD1222 vaccination. The receptors shown here come from an adult in good health. Each CDR3 is given with its conserved first and last residue. D genes are given only for firm matches. Rows may omit the clone size; those that give it use once, few, many or a size class.

clone_size d_call j_call v_call cdr3_nt cdr3_aa
. . TRBJ1-2 TRBV10-3 TGTGCCATCAGTGTAGGGGCAGAGAATGGCTACACCTTC CAISVGAENGYTF
once . TRBJ1-1 TRBV19 TGTGCCAGTAGTGCCGAACAGGGAACTGAAGCTTTCTTT CASSAEQGTEAFF
few . TRBJ2-1 TRBV9 TGTGCCAGCACCCTGGAGGGGAGCTCCTACAATGAGCAGTTCTTC CASTLEGSSYNEQFF
. . TRBJ2-5 TRBV5-4 TGTGCCAGCAGCTTACCTTCGGAGATAGCGACCCAGTACTTC CASSLPSEIATQYF
. . TRBJ2-1 TRBV28 TGTGCCAGCAGGCCAACCTCCGGGACCGTCCCCTACAATGAGCAGTTCTTC CASRPTSGTVPYNEQFF
. TRBD1 TRBJ2-7 TRBV28 TGTGCCAGCAGTTCGGGACAGGGACCCTACGAGCAGTACTTC CASSSGQGPYEQYF
. TRBD1 TRBJ2-5 TRBV5-6 TGTGCCAGCAGCCCATTTCGACAGGGAATTTCGGAGACCCAGTACTTC CASSPFRQGISETQYF
. TRBD2 TRBJ2-1 TRBV11-2 TGTGCCAGCAGCTCAGGACTAGGAAGGGCAATCTACAATGAGCAGTTCTTC CASSSGLGRAIYNEQFF
. . TRBJ1-1 TRBV28 TGTGCCAGCAGTCCTGGTTGGGGCCGGAGGGCTTTCTTT CASSPGWGRRAFF
. TRBD1 TRBJ2-2 TRBV7-2 TGTGCCAGCATCGCGGGACAGGGGACCGGGGAGCTGTTTTTT CASIAGQGTGELFF
once . TRBJ2-7 TRBV5-4 TGTGCCAGCAGCTTCGAGAGGGGCGAGCAGTACTTC CASSFERGEQYF
. . TRBJ2-2 TRBV30 TGTGCCTGGGGGGCATTCACGGGATACACCGGGGAGCTGTTTTTT CAWGAFTGYTGELFF
. TRBD1 TRBJ1-1 TRBV29-1 TGCAGCGTTGCGAACAGGGGGGTGAACACTGAAGCTTTCTTT CSVANRGVNTEAFF
. TRBD1 TRBJ1-4 TRBV6-1 TGTGCCAGCAGTGGACTACACCCGGGACAGGCAGAAAAACTGTTTTTT CASSGLHPGQAEKLFF
. TRBD1 TRBJ1-2 TRBV19 TGTGCCAGTAGTGGGACAGGGAAACGTTCTGGCTACACCTTC CASSGTGKRSGYTF
. . TRBJ2-2 TRBV13 TGTGCCAGCAGCTTAGCGGGGGCGTCCAACACCGGGGAGCTGTTTTTT CASSLAGASNTGELFF
. . TRBJ1-2 TRBV29-1 TGCAGCGTTGAAGGAGGACAGATCTCGGGCTTGGGAGGCTACACCTTC CSVEGGQISGLGGYTF
. TRBD1 TRBJ1-5 TRBV19 TGTGCCAGTAGTATTTCCTGGGACAGAGACAATCAGCCCCAGCATTTT CASSISWDRDNQPQHF
. . TRBJ2-2 TRBV4-1 TGCGCCAGCAGCCCCGGGGCCCCGAACACCGGGGAGCTGTTTTTT CASSPGAPNTGELFF
. TRBD2 TRBJ2-3 TRBV5-6 TGTGCCAGCAGCTTGCTAGCGGGGGCCGCGTTGAGTACGCAGTATTTT CASSLLAGAALSTQYF
. . TRBJ1-1 TRBV27 TGTGCCAGCAGTCCAAACAGGGAGTCCGCTGAAGCTTTCTTT CASSPNRESAEAFF
. . TRBJ2-7 TRBV4-3 TGCGCCAGCAGCCAAGATGTGGGGGTGGCCTACGAGCAGTACTTC CASSQDVGVAYEQYF
. . TRBJ1-4 TRBV12-3/TRBV12-4 TGTGCCAGCAGTTTCTTCTTCGAAAAACTGTTTTTT CASSFFFEKLFF
. . TRBJ1-1 TRBV29-1 TGCAGCGTTGTTAGGGGAAACACTGAAGCTTTCTTT CSVVRGNTEAFF
. TRBD1 TRBJ1-2 TRBV29-1 TGCAGCGTTGGCGGGACAGCCTATGGCTACACCTTC CSVGGTAYGYTF
. . TRBJ1-2 TRBV15 TGTGCCACCAGCAGAGAAGGGGTGGGGGGCTACACCTTC CATSREGVGGYTF
. TRBD2 TRBJ2-3 TRBV4-2 TGTGCCAGCAGCCAGGGTACTAGCGGGGGGCTGTCTTTCAGGTTGAGCACAGATACGCAGTATTTT CASSQGTSGGLSFRLSTDTQYF
. . TRBJ1-5 TRBV10-1 TGCGCCAGCACGAGAGGGTTTAGCAATCAGCCCCAGCATTTT CASTRGFSNQPQHF